This TCR beta chain was found in a study of T cell changes during pregnancy in multiple sclerosis. Only in-frame clones appear in the TCRdb table, and some are missing; sequencing was by immunoSEQ multiplex PCR. The table lists tens of thousands of clones, roughly nine tenths of them singletons. Germline V CDR1 and CDR2: GTSNPN, SVGIG (reference sequence). The CDR3 has 17 residues. The V gene end was trimmed by 3 bases and the J gene end by 1 base; junction bases not matched to a gene: 12. Specimen: peripheral blood, collected in the first trimester of pregnancy. This chain links TRBV30 with TRBJ2-3, with TRBD2 matching over 8 bases. The source of this sequence is a female donor with multiple sclerosis, enrolled in a pregnancy study. The DNA of the CDR3 is TGTGCCTGGAGCGCCGGGACTAGTGCCTTACGCACAGATACGCAGTATTTT. As protein: CAWSAGTSALRTDTQYF. Combining the CDR3 with reference TRBV30 and TRBJ2-3 gives the whole variable domain SQTIHQWPATLVQPVGSPLSLECTVEGTSNPNLYWYRQAAGRGLQLLFYSVGIGQISSEVPQNLSASRPQDRQFILSSKKLLLSDSGFYLCAWSAGTSALRTDTQYFGPGTRLTVL.